These 20 T cell receptor beta chains were all obtained from the same sample, sequenced in a study of blood T cell repertoires in COVID-19. Only in-frame clones appear in the TCRdb table, and some are missing; sequencing was by immunoSEQ multiplex PCR. The sample holds 120,000 or so clones; approximately 82% are singletons and the top ten take roughly 3.8%. The sequenced sample consisted of peripheral blood. Every receptor here comes from an elderly woman with acute or convalescent COVID-19.

The V and J genes are TRBV6-5 and TRBJ2-3; D unresolved. Germline V gene data show CDR1 as MNHEY and CDR2 as SVGAGI. The CDR3 is 14 residues long. Trimming removed 0 bases at V and 0 bases at J, with 4 bases between. The CDR3 DNA sequence: TGTGCCAGCAGTTACTCGACTAGCACAGATACGCAGTATTTT. It codes for CASSYSTSTDTQYF.

This clone was observed a handful of times. CDR3 sequence: CASTQEARNSGNTIYF. The DNA of the CDR3 is TGTGCCAGTACACAGGAAGCCAGGAACTCTGGAAACACCATATATTTT. The chain recombines TRBV21-1 with TRBJ1-3; TRBD1 is the table's D call and was not checked against the DNA. TRBV21-1 is classified as a pseudogene. This CDR3 comprises 16 residues.

The chain links TRBV30 to TRBJ2-1; TRBD1 is a possible D gene (5 bases). The CDR3 consists of 14 residues. Germline values: CDR1 GTSNPN, CDR2 SVGIG (reference sequence). Trimming pared 0 bases from V and 1 base from J, leaving 7 bases between. CDR3 nucleotide sequence: TGTGCCTGGAGTGTTGACAGTTCCTACAATGAGCAGTTCTTC. Translated, it gives CAWSVDSSYNEQFF.

This chain connects TRBV4-1 to TRBJ2-5, with D unclear. Germline assignment: CDR1 MGHRA and CDR2 YSYEKL. The V and J ends lost 0 bases and 1 base respectively, with 15 bases between them. The CDR3 extends over 17 amino acids. For the CDR3, the DNA is TGCGCCAGCAGCCAAGATTTCCGAAACTCTCCCCAAGAGACCCAGTACTTC. It is translated as CASSQDFRNSPQETQYF.

V and J are TRBV4-3 and TRBJ1-3; 7 nucleotides agree with TRBD1. Germline loops: CDR1 LGHNA, CDR2 YSLEER. This CDR3 comprises 15 residues. V dropped 1 base and J dropped 4; count of bases not matched to a gene: 4. CDR3 sequence: CASSQGTGVGNTIYF. CDR3 coding DNA: TGCGCCAGCAGCCAAGGAACAGGGGTGGGAAACACCATATATTTT.

This clone was detected once. This rearrangement joins TRBV25-1 to TRBJ2-7; 9 positions agree with TRBD1. Germline loops: CDR1 MGHDK, CDR2 SYGVNS. V lost 4 bases, J lost 4 bases, and 8 bases stayed unmatched. CDR3 size: 15 residues. Here the CDR3 reads CASSGGTGYFYEQYF. The CDR3 DNA follows: TGTGCCAGCAGTGGAGGGACAGGGTATTTTTACGAGCAGTACTTC.

The chain recombines TRBV27 with TRBJ2-4; 7 bases agree with TRBD2. Per germline, CDR1 MNHEY and CDR2 SMNVEV (reference sequence). Unmatched junction bases numbered 12, after V lost 6 bases and J lost 4 bases. The CDR3 totals 16 residues. CDR3 sequence reads: CASSLGWGAGKNIQYF. For the CDR3, the DNA is TGTGCCAGCAGCCTCGGCTGGGGAGCGGGGAAAAACATTCAGTACTTC.

J is TRBJ2-2 and V is TRBV7-3, with 7 bases that match TRBD2. The V gene's germline CDR1 is SGHTA and CDR2 FQGTGA. V lost 2 bases and J lost 6; bases outside the gene matches: 6. The CDR3 length is 15 residues. The CDR3 reads CASSLRRGMPGELFF. The CDR3 DNA is TGTGCCAGCAGCTTACGGCGGGGGATGCCCGGGGAGCTGTTTTTT.

This chain uses TRBV7-8 with TRBJ1-5; D not certain. The CDR3 runs 16 residues. Trimming took off 5 bases at V and 4 bases at J, with 18 bases between the two ends. The germline V gene has CDR1 SGHVS and CDR2 FQNEAQ. The CDR3 loop reads CASSRRSELGNQPQHF. The DNA for the CDR3 is TGTGCCAGCAGCCGAAGGTCGGAGTTGGGTAATCAGCCCCAGCATTTT.

Note on this clone: An end of the junction does not agree with germline; a read error may underlie this. The chain recombines TRBV4-3 with TRBJ2-3, with TRBD2 as a possible D gene (6 bases). CDR1 is LGHNA, CDR2 YSLEER, per germline. The CDR3 is 16 residues long. In DNA form, the CDR3 reads TGCGCCAGCAGTCAAGAGCCCGCGGGGAGCACAGATACGCAGTATTTT. Translating it yields CASSQEPAGSTDTQYF.

The gene calls are TRBV5-4 and TRBJ2-1; 7 nucleotides match TRBD1. This CDR3 comprises 17 residues. CDR1 is SGHNT, CDR2 YYREEE, per germline (reference sequence). Trimming took 2 bases from V and 0 from J; bases not matched to a gene: 8. The CDR3 protein is CASSFRTGSASYNEQFF. For the CDR3, the DNA is TGTGCCAGCAGCTTCCGGACAGGTTCGGCCTCCTACAATGAGCAGTTCTTC.

The chain combines TRBV5-4 with TRBJ1-5; 7 bases map to TRBD1. Trimming removed 1 base from V and 4 bases from J; junction bases left unmatched: 2. Germline V gene data show CDR1 as SGHNT and CDR2 as YYREEE (reference sequence). CDR3 length equals 14 residues. This CDR3 is CASSLQGENQPQHF. The CDR3 bases are TGTGCCAGCAGCTTGCAGGGGGAGAATCAGCCCCAGCATTTT.

V gene TRBV30 combines with J gene TRBJ1-1; D is possibly TRBD1 (5 bases). Germline CDR1 reads GTSNPN; CDR2 reads SVGIG (reference sequence). The CDR3 is made up of 16 amino acids. The germline V and J ends were trimmed by 0 bases and 0 bases, with 14 bases remaining between them. Written as DNA, the CDR3 is TGTGCCTGGAGTGTAAATCAGGGCAACATGAACACTGAAGCTTTCTTT. Translation gives CAWSVNQGNMNTEAFF. Filled out from reference TRBV30 and TRBJ1-1, the complete variable domain reads SQTIHQWPATLVQPVGSPLSLECTVEGTSNPNLYWYRQAAGRGLQLLFYSVGIGQISSEVPQNLSASRPQDRQFILSSKKLLLSDSGFYLCAWSVNQGNMNTEAFFGQGTRLTVV.

This sequence joins TRBV2 and TRBJ2-1; D gene unclear. Looked up from germline, CDR1 is SNHLY and CDR2 is FYNNEI. The CDR3 spans 11 residues. Trimming left V 4 bases short and J 7 bases short, with 5 bases between. The DNA of the CDR3 is TGTGCCAGCAGTGTCAGAAATGAGCAGTTCTTC. It yields the protein CASSVRNEQFF.

The rearrangement uses TRBV5-1 and TRBJ2-3; 7 bases fit TRBD2. Germline CDR1 SGHRS, CDR2 YFSETQ. The CDR3 loop spans 17 amino acids. V trimming: 2 bases; J trimming: 4 bases; junction bases outside the gene matches: 13. CDR3 DNA: TGCGCCAGCAGCTTCTTTAGGAGGGAGGGCCGGCCAGATACGCAGTATTTT. It yields the protein CASSFFRREGRPDTQYF.

The chain recombines TRBV28 with TRBJ1-4; possibly TRBD1 for D (6 bases). V lost 2 bases to trimming and J lost 8 bases, with 12 bases between them. The germline V gene has CDR1 MDHEN and CDR2 SYDVKM. The CDR3 spans 14 residues. CDR3 bases: TGTGCCAGCAGTTTAGAGGGGGTGAAAGAAAAACTGTTTTTT. Translation: CASSLEGVKEKLFF.

This clone was observed a single time. The chain is built from TRBV7-8 and TRBJ2-2; 13 nucleotides align to TRBD2. Trimming took 8 bases from V and 7 from J; bases not matched to a gene: 7. CDR1 and CDR2 (germline): SGHVS, FQNEAQ. The CDR3 sequence is 15 residues long. The CDR3 sequence is CASGTSGRAVGELFF. CDR3 nucleotide sequence: TGTGCCAGCGGAACTAGCGGGAGGGCGGTCGGGGAGCTGTTTTTT. Drawing the rest from reference TRBV7-8 and TRBJ2-2, the complete variable domain is GAGVSQSPRYKVAKRGQDVALRCDPISGHVSLFWYQQALGQGPEFLTYFQNEAQLDKSGLPSDRFFAERPEGSVSTLKIQRTQQEDSAVYLCASGTSGRAVGELFFGEGSRLTVL.

The CDR3 spells CASSRTADTEAFF. The CDR3 DNA reads as TGTGCCAGCAGCCGCACCGCAGACACTGAAGCTTTCTTT. The chain uses TRBV7-2 and TRBJ1-1; D ambiguous. CDR1 and CDR2 from the germline V gene are SGHTA and FQGNSA. Trimming stripped 5 bases from V and 3 bases from J, with 10 bases between. The CDR3 runs to 13 residues.

J is TRBJ2-7 and V is TRBV7-9; 9 bases are a match to TRBD1. CDR3 length equals 17 residues. Trimming at V came to 1 base and at J to 2 bases, leaving 9 bases not matched to a gene. The germline gives CDR1 SEHNR, CDR2 FQNEAQ (reference sequence). The CDR3 spells CASSLGLGTGSPYEQYF. As DNA, the CDR3 is TGTGCCAGCAGCTTAGGTTTAGGGACAGGGAGCCCCTACGAGCAGTACTTC.

V and J are TRBV7-2 and TRBJ1-2; D may be TRBD1 (5 bases). This CDR3 region has 15 residues. Trimming pared 1 base from V and 3 bases from J, leaving 12 bases between. Germline loops: CDR1 SGHTA, CDR2 FQGNSA. CDR3 region: CASSLDRGRDYGYTF. The CDR3 bases are TGTGCCAGCAGCTTAGACCGGGGGAGGGACTATGGCTACACCTTC.